This T cell receptor beta chain appears in the sequencing data of a study of cytomegalovirus exposure and HLA in healthy donors. As regards this clone: Its antigen is currently unknown.

Points from the study as a whole: Trimming of TCR beta V- and J-genes showed a link, identified in a later analysis, to a missense DCLRE1C variant. It was approximately 150 TCR beta chains that were listed as cytomegalovirus-associated. Specificity for CMV antigens was confirmed in vitro for a few of the CMV-associated chains.

PCR involved 60 Vbeta and 13 Jbeta primers. TCRdb's table, derived via immunoSEQ multiplex PCR, lists solely in-frame clones and lacks some. The table lists 65,000 or so clones, about 72% of them singletons. The sequenced sample consisted of PBMCs. This clonotype originated in a woman aged 40 to 50 in good health and CMV-seropositive.

The CDR3 DNA follows: TGTGCCAGCACCAAAGGGGGGGGATTCAGCTATGGCTACACCTTC. It specifies CASTKGGGFSYGYTF. This chain links TRBV27 with TRBJ1-2, with D perhaps matching TRBD1 (6 bases). The ends were cut back, 7 bases at V and 4 bases at J, with 19 bases in the middle. This CDR3 contains 15 residues. CDR1 is MNHEY, CDR2 SMNVEV, per germline (reference sequence).